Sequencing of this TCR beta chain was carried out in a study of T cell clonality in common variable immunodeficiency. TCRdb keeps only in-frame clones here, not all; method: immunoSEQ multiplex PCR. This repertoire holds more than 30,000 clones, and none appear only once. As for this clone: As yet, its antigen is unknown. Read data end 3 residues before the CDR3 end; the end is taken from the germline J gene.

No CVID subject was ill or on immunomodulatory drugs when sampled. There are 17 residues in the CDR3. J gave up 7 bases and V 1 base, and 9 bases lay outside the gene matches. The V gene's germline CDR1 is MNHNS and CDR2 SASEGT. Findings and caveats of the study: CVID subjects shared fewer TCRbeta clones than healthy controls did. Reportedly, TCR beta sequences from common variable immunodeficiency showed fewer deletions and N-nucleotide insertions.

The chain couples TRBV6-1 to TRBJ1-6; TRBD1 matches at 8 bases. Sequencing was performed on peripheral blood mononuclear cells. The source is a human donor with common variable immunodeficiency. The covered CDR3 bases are TGTGCCAGCAGTGAAGGATGGACAGGGAGGCGCAATTCACCC. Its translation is CASSEGWTGRRNSP. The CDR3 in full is CASSEGWTGRRNSPLHF.